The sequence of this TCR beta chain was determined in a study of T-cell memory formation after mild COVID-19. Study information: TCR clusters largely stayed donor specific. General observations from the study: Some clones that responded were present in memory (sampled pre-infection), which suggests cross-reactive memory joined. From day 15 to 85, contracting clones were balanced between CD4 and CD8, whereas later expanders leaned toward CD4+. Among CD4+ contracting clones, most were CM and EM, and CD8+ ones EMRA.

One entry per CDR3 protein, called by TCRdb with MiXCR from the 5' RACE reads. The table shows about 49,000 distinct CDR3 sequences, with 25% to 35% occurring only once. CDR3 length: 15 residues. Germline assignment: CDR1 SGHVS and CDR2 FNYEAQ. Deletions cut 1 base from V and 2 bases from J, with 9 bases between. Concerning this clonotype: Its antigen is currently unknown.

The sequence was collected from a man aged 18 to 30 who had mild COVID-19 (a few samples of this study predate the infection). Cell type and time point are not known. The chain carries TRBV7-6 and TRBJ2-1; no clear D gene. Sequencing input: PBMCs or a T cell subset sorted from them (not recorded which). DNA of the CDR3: TGTGCCAGCAGCTTAGAGAGGCTAGCCTACAATGAGCAGTTCTTC. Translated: CASSLERLAYNEQFF.